Presented here are 31 T cell receptor beta chains from one specimen sequenced in a study of CXCR3 chemokines and chemotherapy response in bladder cancer. TCRdb re-derived calls from the PCR reads in MiXCR, one entry per CDR3 protein. The sample has 8,000 to 10,000 distinct CDR3 sequences; 20% to 25% are singletons. This material was collected from a patient whose treatment included neoadjuvant chemotherapy. The receptors originated from a human donor with bladder cancer that did not respond to neoadjuvant chemotherapy.

This clonotype was seen many times. As DNA, the CDR3 is TGTGCCAGCAGCTTAGATCTAGCGAGCCACGAGCAGTACTTC. As protein: CASSLDLASHEQYF. The chain links TRBV11-1 to TRBJ2-7, with a tentative D call TRBD2 (6 bases). The CDR3 totals 14 residues. Germline CDR1 is SGHAT and CDR2 is FQDESV (reference sequence). With 1 base removed from V and 5 bases from J, the gap between germline ends came to 12 bases.

This clonotype was seen many times. The J gene is TRBJ2-2, the V gene TRBV18, with a possible D match to TRBD2 (6 bases). CDR3 length: 16 amino acids. CDR1 KGHSH and CDR2 LQKENI come from the germline V gene. The V end was cut by 2 bases, the J end by 3 bases, with 13 bases between. In DNA, the CDR3 is TGTGCCAGCTCACCATCGGTAGCGGAGTACACCGGGGAGCTGTTTTTT. Protein: CASSPSVAEYTGELFF. Full variable domain (rest looked up from reference TRBV18 and TRBJ2-2): NAGVMQNPRHLVRRRGQEARLRCSPMKGHSHVYWYRQLPEEGLKFMVYLQKENIIDESGMPKERFSAEFPKEGPSILRIQQVVRGDSAAYFCASSPSVAEYTGELFFGEGSRLTVL.

The chain is built from TRBV9 and TRBJ2-1; 10 positions agree with TRBD1. The germline gives CDR1 SGDLS, CDR2 YYNGEE. The CDR3 has 15 residues. J was trimmed by 6 bases and V by 3 bases; bases with no gene match: 6. CDR3 bases: TGTGCCAGCAGCGCTGACAGGGGGCTGGGCAATGAGCAGTTCTTC. Translating it yields CASSADRGLGNEQFF.

There are many counts of this clonotype. The V gene is TRBV28, the J gene TRBJ1-6, with 7 bases aligning to TRBD1. V dropped 9 bases and J dropped 6; count of bases not matched to a gene: 2. The CDR3 loop spans 12 amino acids. Germline CDR1 and CDR2: MDHEN and SYDVKM. CDR3 loop: CASEGANSPLHF. In nucleotides, the CDR3 is TGTGCCAGTGAGGGGGCTAATTCACCCCTCCACTTT. The whole variable domain, filled in from reference TRBV28 and TRBJ1-6, reads DVKVTQSSRYLVKRTGEKVFLECVQDMDHENMFWYRQDPGLGLRLIYFSYDVKMKEKGDIPEGYSVSREKKERFSLILESASTNQTSMYLCASEGANSPLHFGNGTRLTVT.

This clonotype appeared a few times. V usage is TRBV20-1 and J usage is TRBJ2-5; 7 bases fit TRBD2. V was pared by 7 bases and J by 4 bases, with 15 bases of the junction left unmatched. This CDR3 region has 15 residues. The germline V gene encodes CDR1 DFQATT and CDR2 SNEGSKA (reference sequence). The CDR3 is CSVKGVGGFGETQYF. The DNA of the CDR3 is TGCAGTGTAAAAGGGGTCGGGGGGTTTGGAGAGACCCAGTACTTC.

On this clonotype itself: Only one base separates this from a far larger clonotype, so it likely reflects a read error. The gene calls are TRBV19 and TRBJ1-2, with D possibly TRBD1 on 6 matching bases. The CDR3 covers 14 residues. Trimming cost V 9 bases and J 6 bases, with 20 bases left between them. Germline V lookup: CDR1 LNHDA, CDR2 SQIVND (reference sequence). CDR3 in amino acids: CASSKTPGVNGYTF. Here the CDR3 DNA reads TGTGCCAGCAGCAAAACTCCAGGGGTCAATGGCTACACCTTC. The whole variable domain, remainder taken from reference TRBV19 and TRBJ1-2, is DGGITQSPKYLFRKEGQNVTLSCEQNLNHDAMYWYRQDPGQGLRLIYYSQIVNDFQKGDIAEGYSVSREKKESFPLTVTSAQKNPTAFYLCASSKTPGVNGYTFGSGTRLTVV.

In its sample, this clonotype ranks as medium-sized (0.01 to 0.1%). The chain combines TRBV6-2 or TRBV6-3 with TRBJ1-4; possible D gene TRBD1, 5 bases. Germline V gives CDR1 MNHEY, CDR2 SVGEGT. CDR3 size: 15 residues. V lost 2 bases to trimming and J lost 10 bases, with 17 bases between them. The CDR3 sequence: CASSYVGTSYGKLFF. For the CDR3, the DNA is TGTGCCAGCAGTTACGTGGGGACGTCCTACGGAAAACTGTTTTTT.

This clonotype came up many times. The chain is built from TRBV6-6 and TRBJ2-7; the D gene is possibly TRBD2 (6 bases). The CDR3 consists of 11 residues. V lost 8 bases, J lost 4 bases, and 9 bases lay in between. From germline, CDR1 is MNHNY and CDR2 SVGAGI (reference sequence). CDR3: CASSEGYEQYF. The CDR3, as DNA: TGTGCCAGCTCGGAGGGATACGAGCAGTACTTC.

This clonotype ranks as medium-sized. The gene calls are TRBV6-2 or TRBV6-3 and TRBJ1-1; D is ambiguous. Germline CDR1 is MNHEY and CDR2 is SVGEGT. V was cut by 6 bases and J by 1 base, with 21 bases left in between. CDR3 length equals 17 residues. Here the CDR3 DNA reads TGTGCCAGCAGCCCTCTCCCACTCCGGGCCCAGAACACTGAAGCTTTCTTT. Its protein is CASSPLPLRAQNTEAFF.

Relative to its sample, this clonotype is medium-sized. V and J are TRBV29-1 and TRBJ1-2; possible D gene TRBD1, 5 bases. Germline V lookup: CDR1 SQVTM, CDR2 ANQGSEA. Trimming removed 2 bases at V and 7 bases at J, with 14 bases between. The CDR3 has 13 amino acids. CDR3 loop: CSVEPGDRGGYTF. The CDR3 DNA is TGCAGCGTTGAACCCGGGGACCGGGGTGGCTACACCTTC. The entire variable domain, with the rest obtained from reference TRBV29-1 and TRBJ1-2, is as follows: SAVISQKPSRDICQRGTSLTIQCQVDSQVTMMFWYRQQPGQSLTLIATANQGSEATYESGFVIDKFPISRPNLTFSTLTVSNMSPEDSSIYLCSVEPGDRGGYTFGSGTRLTVV.

About this clonotype: The likely explanation is a read error, given a far larger clone one base away. The rearrangement joins TRBV6-5 to TRBJ1-2, with TRBD1 matching 7 bases. Per the germline V gene, CDR1 is MNHEY and CDR2 is SVGAGI. The CDR3 extends over 14 amino acids. The chain's CDR3 is CASSYSDRSYGYAF. The CDR3 nucleotides are TGTGCCAGCAGTTACTCGGACAGGAGCTATGGCTACGCCTTC.

This clonotype has at least ten counts. The chain joins TRBV28 to TRBJ1-3; possibly TRBD1 for D (6 bases). Germline V gene data show CDR1 as MDHEN and CDR2 as SYDVKM. The V and J ends lost 6 bases and 2 bases respectively, with 11 bases between them. This CDR3 has 14 amino acids. The CDR3: CASRQQGTGNTIYF. The CDR3 DNA is TGTGCCAGCAGACAACAGGGTACTGGAAACACCATATATTTT. Full variable domain (remainder filled in from reference TRBV28 and TRBJ1-3): DVKVTQSSRYLVKRTGEKVFLECVQDMDHENMFWYRQDPGLGLRLIYFSYDVKMKEKGDIPEGYSVSREKKERFSLILESASTNQTSMYLCASRQQGTGNTIYFGEGSWLTVV.

Many counts were recorded for this clonotype. The rearrangement joins TRBV9 to TRBJ2-3, with D perhaps matching TRBD1 (6 bases). CDR1 SGDLS and CDR2 YYNGEE come from the germline V gene. The V gene lost 3 bases and the J gene lost 6 bases, with 11 bases spanning the gap. The CDR3 loop spans 13 amino acids. The CDR3 coding sequence is TGTGCCAGCAGCGATGCTACAGGGGATACGCAGTATTTT. Amino acid sequence: CASSDATGDTQYF.

This clonotype is medium-sized by share. The chain is built from TRBV7-2 and TRBJ1-2; D gene ambiguous. The germline V and J ends were trimmed by 5 bases and 7 bases, with 11 bases remaining between them. The CDR3 length is 12 residues. CDR1 SGHTA and CDR2 FQGNSA come from the germline V gene. In DNA form, the CDR3 reads TGTGCCAGCAGCACCGGGTCTCCTGGCTACACCTTC. It specifies CASSTGSPGYTF.

With regard to this clonotype: A far larger clone is a single base away, which makes a read error likely. This chain uses TRBV7-2 with TRBJ2-7; the match to TRBD1 covers 7 bases. V lost 6 bases, J lost 7 bases, and 15 bases stayed unmatched. This CDR3 spans 15 amino acids. CDR1 SGHTA and CDR2 FQGNSA come from the germline V gene. DNA of the CDR3: TGTGCCAGCAGTTCCTATACAGGGGTATTGAATGAGCAGTACTTC. Protein product: CASSSYTGVLNEQYF.

This clonotype was seen many times. The V gene is TRBV5-4, the J gene TRBJ2-3; 14 bases are a match to TRBD2. Trimming at V came to 4 bases and at J to 3 bases, leaving 4 bases not matched to a gene. CDR1 and CDR2 from the germline V gene are SGHNT and YYREEE (reference sequence). The CDR3 totals 16 residues. In DNA form, the CDR3 reads TGTGCCAGCAGCGGTGGACTAGCGGGGGGTACAGATACGCAGTATTTT. Translating gives CASSGGLAGGTDTQYF.

This clonotype counts as medium-sized. The rearrangement links TRBV19 to TRBJ1-2; 9 nucleotides line up with TRBD1. There are 14 residues in the CDR3. The trim removed 7 bases at V and 5 bases at J, leaving 8 bases unmatched. CDR1 is LNHDA, CDR2 SQIVND, per germline (reference sequence). CDR3 residues: CASKVGQGNYGYTF. CDR3 in DNA: TGTGCCAGTAAAGTTGGACAGGGGAATTATGGCTACACCTTC.

The chain is built from TRBV6-5 and TRBJ2-1; D could derive from TRBD1 or TRBD2 (5 bases each). The CDR3 loop spans 16 amino acids. Trimming removed 0 bases from V and 1 base from J, with 10 bases in between. Looked up from germline, CDR1 is MNHEY and CDR2 is SVGAGI. CDR3: CASSYSIRESYNEQFF. In DNA form, the CDR3 reads TGTGCCAGCAGTTACTCGATCAGGGAGTCCTACAATGAGCAGTTCTTC.

Many counts were recorded for this clonotype. The chain combines TRBV20-1 with TRBJ2-5, with D maybe TRBD2 (6 bases). The germline V gene has CDR1 DFQATT and CDR2 SNEGSKA (reference sequence). The CDR3 extends over 14 amino acids. The ends were cut back, 1 base at V and 0 bases at J, with 9 bases in the middle. The CDR3 spells CSARGGADQETQYF. The CDR3 DNA reads as TGCAGTGCTAGAGGCGGGGCAGACCAAGAGACCCAGTACTTC.

This clonotype was counted at least ten times. The chain carries TRBV20-1 and TRBJ1-3; no reliable D call. The V end was cut by 2 bases, the J end by 0 bases, with 11 bases between. The length of the CDR3 is 15 residues. Germline V gene data show CDR1 as DFQATT and CDR2 as SNEGSKA (reference sequence). The CDR3: CSARRMSSSGNTIYF. The CDR3 DNA reads TGCAGTGCTAGACGTATGAGCTCCTCTGGAAACACCATATATTTT.

V is TRBV28 and J is TRBJ1-5; perhaps TRBD1 as D (6 bases). Trimming pared 8 bases from V and 0 bases from J, leaving 17 bases between. The germline gives CDR1 MDHEN, CDR2 SYDVKM. CDR3 size: 16 residues. The CDR3 loop is CASGQGGRDSNQPQHF. The CDR3 DNA follows: TGTGCCAGCGGTCAAGGGGGGAGGGATAGCAATCAGCCCCAGCATTTT.

By sample fraction, this clonotype is medium-sized. The chain employs TRBV29-1 and TRBJ1-2; 7 nucleotides match TRBD1. The CDR3 runs to 15 residues. The J segment lost 3 bases and the V segment lost 3 bases, leaving 10 bases of the junction unmatched. Germline assignment: CDR1 SQVTM and CDR2 ANQGSEA. CDR3 sequence: CSVDYPGQADYGYTF. The CDR3 DNA follows: TGCAGCGTTGACTACCCCGGACAGGCGGACTATGGCTACACCTTC.

This clonotype was observed many times. V gene TRBV7-9 combines with J gene TRBJ2-7; D is unresolved. The CDR3 runs to 14 residues. From germline, CDR1 is SEHNR and CDR2 FQNEAQ (reference sequence). V lost 5 bases to trimming and J lost 0 bases, with 11 bases between them. As DNA, the CDR3 is TGTGCCAGCAGCCGTCTGGGCGGCTCCTACGAGCAGTACTTC. This translates into CASSRLGGSYEQYF.

By its share, this clonotype is medium-sized. The chain combines TRBV6-1 with TRBJ1-3; D is ambiguous. V lost 7 bases to trimming and J lost 0 bases, with 7 bases between them. Looked up from germline, CDR1 is MNHNS and CDR2 is SASEGT. CDR3 length: 13 residues. The CDR3 region has the DNA TGTGCCAGCATCGAGAGCTCTGGAAACACCATATATTTT. It codes for CASIESSGNTIYF.

This clonotype was recorded at least ten times. The chain combines TRBV7-3 with TRBJ2-1; D is unresolved. Germline loops: CDR1 SGHTA, CDR2 FQGTGA. V was clipped by 7 bases and J by 0 bases, with 13 bases between them. This CDR3 is built from 15 residues. CDR3 nucleotide sequence: TGTGCCAGCACCATAGACTTGAGCTCCTACAATGAGCAGTTCTTC. It yields the protein CASTIDLSSYNEQFF.

For this clonotype: This likely traces to a read error, being one base from a far larger clone. Here the CDR3 DNA reads TGTGCCAACAGTTACGCCCAGGGGGCTGGGACTGAAGCTTTCTTT. It translates to CANSYAQGAGTEAFF. V is TRBV6-6 and J is TRBJ2-3; TRBD1 matches 8 bases. The DNA end is more similar to TRBJ1-1, so the J call may be wrong. This CDR3 spans 15 amino acids. Germline loops: CDR1 MNHNY, CDR2 SVGAGI (reference sequence).

This clonotype has at least ten counts. The V gene is TRBV6-1, the J gene TRBJ2-5; TRBD2 matches at 10 bases. There are 14 residues in the CDR3. CDR1 and CDR2 (germline): MNHNS, SASEGT. Germline trimming cut 8 bases from V and 4 bases from J; bases unmatched to any gene: 7. The CDR3, as DNA: TGTGCCAGCCAGGGGCTAGCGGGGGCAGAGACCCAGTACTTC. The encoded protein is CASQGLAGAETQYF.

This clonotype was counted ten times or more. This chain joins TRBV9 and TRBJ2-3; 7 bases map to TRBD1. The ends lost 3 bases at V and 5 bases at J; junction bases unmatched: 6. CDR1 and CDR2 (germline): SGDLS, YYNGEE. This CDR3 region has 14 residues. As DNA, the CDR3 is TGTGCCAGCAGCGAGGGGGCGGGTCGAGATACGCAGTATTTT. This encodes CASSEGAGRDTQYF.

Comment on this clonotype: This probably arose from a read error, given a far larger clone one base away. The rearrangement joins TRBV28 to TRBJ2-7; 12 bases match TRBD1. The CDR3 is made up of 15 amino acids. The germline V gene encodes CDR1 MDHEN and CDR2 SYDVKM. J gave up 7 bases and V 5 bases, and 9 bases lay outside the gene matches. CDR3 DNA: TGTGCCAGCAGTCCCGCCCGGGACAGGGGGCATGAGCAGTACTTC. This codes for CASSPARDRGHEQYF.

Regarding this clonotype: Since a far larger clone is one base different, this is likely a read error. The chain is built from TRBV19 and TRBJ2-1; 8 nucleotides line up with TRBD2. CDR1 and CDR2 (germline): LNHDA, SQIVND (reference sequence). This CDR3 contains 16 residues. J gave up 13 bases and V 3 bases, and 17 bases lay outside the gene matches. The CDR3: CASSIDAGGLQETQFF. Written as DNA, the CDR3 is TGTGCCAGTAGTATTGACGCGGGGGGCCTCCAAGAGACCCAGTTCTTC.

The chain has TRBV20-1 and TRBJ1-1; D perhaps matches TRBD1 (5 bases). Trimming took 6 bases from V and 3 from J, leaving 20 bases between them. Germline loops: CDR1 DFQATT, CDR2 SNEGSKA (reference sequence). This CDR3 has 15 amino acids. In nucleotides, the CDR3 is TGCAGTGCCAGCGCATGGGGGGAAACTCACACTGAAGCTTTCTTT. Amino acid sequence: CSASAWGETHTEAFF.